This T cell receptor beta chain was sequenced for a study of vaccination and CD4 T cells after COVID-19. The CDR3 consists of 14 residues. The junction had 4 bases not matched to a gene; V was cut back by 3 bases and J by 6 bases. Treatment given: approximately nine-day PBMC culture with coronavirus spike peptide pools or control peptides (ViraFEST assay). Gathering of the CD4+ T cells, from the unexposed donor, took place before the COVID-19 pandemic (2011-2018). Expansion of antigen-specific T cells with peptide pools by ViraFEST preceded sequencing of TCRs. Cultured CD4+ T-cell DNA underwent Oncomine TCR Beta short-read sequencing. Cultures of CD4+ T cells served as the source for extracting genomic DNA. TCRdb re-analysed the PCR reads in MiXCR, keeping a single row per CDR3 protein. The sample has more than 6,000 distinct CDR3 sequences, over 35% seen once. Of note for this clonotype: Its antigen is unknown.

The source is a human donor in good health. Input material: CD4+ T cells from blood, cultured in vitro. The chain combines TRBV12-3 or TRBV12-4 with TRBJ2-3, with 9 bases identical to TRBD2. CDR3 nucleotide sequence: TGTGCCAGCAGTTTGAGCGGGGGGATGGATACGCAGTATTTT. As protein: CASSLSGGMDTQYF.